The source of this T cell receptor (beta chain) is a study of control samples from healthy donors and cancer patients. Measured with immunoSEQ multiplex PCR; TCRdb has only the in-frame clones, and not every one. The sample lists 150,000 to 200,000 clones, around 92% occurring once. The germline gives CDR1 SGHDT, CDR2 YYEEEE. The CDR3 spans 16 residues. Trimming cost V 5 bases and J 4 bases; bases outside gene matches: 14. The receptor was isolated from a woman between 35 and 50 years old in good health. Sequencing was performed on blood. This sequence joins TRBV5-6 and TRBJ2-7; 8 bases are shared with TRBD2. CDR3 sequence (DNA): TGTGCCAGCAGGAGGGTGGGACTAGGAAGGTCGTACGAGCAGTACTTC. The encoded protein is CASRRVGLGRSYEQYF.